This T cell receptor (beta chain) was captured in a study of monozygotic twins with cystic fibrosis. The overall study: Around 3 micrograms of fragmented DNA underwent approximately 15 PCR cycles for library preparation.

CDR3 length equals 13 residues. The germline CDR1 and CDR2 sequences are SNHLY and FYNNEI. V shed 7 bases and J shed 4 bases, with 11 bases lying between them. General observations from the study: No link emerged between shared CDR3 counts and age, concordance or severity. J usage was most co-twin-similar in 8 of 16 pairs, V in 13.

Here immunoSEQ multiplex PCR was the method, and the copy in TCRdb shows in-frame clones only, minus some. The profile covers 9,500 to 14,000 clones, with more than 95% appearing a single time and around 0.86% taken by the ten largest. Notes on this clone: Its target is unknown.

V and J are TRBV2 and TRBJ1-5; D gene uncertain. Sequencing was performed on blood. This clonotype was sampled from a boy between 5 and 17 years old with cystic fibrosis. The DNA for the CDR3 is TGTGCCAGCACGGAAGGGCAAAATCAGCCCCAGCATTTT. Translated: CASTEGQNQPQHF. Together with reference TRBV2 and TRBJ1-5, the CDR3 gives the full variable domain: EPEVTQTPSHQVTQMGQEVILRCVPISNHLYFYWYRQILGQKVEFLVSFYNNEISEKSEIFDDQFSVERPDGSNFTLKIRSTKLEDSAMYFCASTEGQNQPQHFGDGTRLSIL.